This T cell receptor (beta chain) came from a study of T cells in Graves' hyperthyroidism and ophthalmopathy (dated by TCRdb to between 2018 and 2020). Regarding the research as a whole: To identify TCR V-J signatures that set the groups apart, the researchers used a discovery cohort of 100 or so patients, made up of fewer than 50 with Graves' ophthalmopathy and some 60 with stable Graves' hyperthyroidism. Whether ophthalmopathy could be predicted prospectively was tested in an independent validation cohort made up of under 20 hyperthyroidism patients plus 17 patients who later progressed to ophthalmopathy. For training and testing, the 100 or so patients in the discovery cohort were randomly divided in a 7:3 ratio. Thyroid tissue and blood T-cell repertoires from six or seven Graves' hyperthyroidism patients were also compared in the study. Following sampling, methimazole starting at 30 mg daily was given to hyperthyroidism patients, and high-dose intravenous methylprednisolone was given to ophthalmopathy patients. According to the paper, TCR Vbeta CDR3 sequencing was carried out on more than 120 peripheral blood samples, which came from 40 to 45 ophthalmopathy, around 75 hyperthyroidism and approximately 17 progressor patients.

Spanning cysteine to phenylalanine, the CDR3 consists of 15 amino acids. The CDR3 DNA has 45 bases and is translated from base 1. Germline trimming amounts to 5 bases on V and 4 bases on J, with 9 as the count of junction bases outside the gene matches. The germline V gene encodes CDR1 SGHTA and CDR2 FQGNSA. Broad study findings and their caveats: In validation, the model predicted progression to ophthalmopathy a median of roughly 6.2 months before onset, with approximately 71% sensitivity and about 72% specificity. Sample size was not statistically predetermined, and blinding of investigators to group allocation was not performed. Ophthalmopathy was separated from stable hyperthyroidism by a 13 V-J signature model, with around 90% sensitivity and 81% to 83% specificity obtained in cross-validation and 80%/75% obtained in testing. Most expanded thyroid clonotypes (frequency above 0.001) were also detected in blood, suggesting blood repertoires may reflect thyroid immune responses.

The TCR beta CDR3 regions were amplified from the RNA transcripts. For the first round of RT-PCR on the TCR CDR3, the HTBI primer set was used together with the Qiagen OneStep RT-PCR kit. Libraries were constructed in a second round of multiplex PCR, after which size selection and purification were carried out. Sequencing of the libraries was done on an Illumina HiSeq2000 using paired-end 100 bp reads. Regarding the original processing steps: SOAPnuke was used to process the raw data, with reads discarded if the reads contained adapters or uncalled bases, had a mean Phred below 15, or lacked an exact constant-primer or identifier match. High-quality paired reads were merged using COPE v1.2.5, and each unique nucleotide sequence was defined as a clonotype. MiTCR v1.1 was used to align clonotypes to the IMGT TRBV, TRBD and TRBJ reference segments. Only V-J combinations with frequency above 0.0001, covering 99% to 99.2% of repertoires, were analysed. A TCS score was defined as the ratio between F50 (clonal expansion) and ExV (chaos), using BLOSUM62-based TCRdist between CDR3 peptides within each V-J. Welch's t-statistics and random forest reduced several hundred V-J features to about 12, which were used in a naive Bayes classifier (R e1071). The Morisita-Horn index was used to measure how similar the thyroid and blood repertoires were. The public reads were reanalyzed by TCRdb: fastp trimming at Q25, MiXCR alignment, in-frame beta chains only. Each record represents a unique CDR3 protein, reported with the most common genes and DNA among its rows. The V and J calls and clone size come from TCRdb's table, not from the authors' own analysis. The sample data list 450,000 to 700,000 distinct CDR3 sequences, and just over 45% of these were observed just once. The ten biggest clones cover about 7.8% of the sample.

Stable Graves' hyperthyroidism was defined as no progression to ophthalmopathy during 18 months of follow-up. Hyperthyroidism patients were aged 18 to 65 years and newly diagnosed, with disease duration of less than 2 months. Any patient with an uncontrolled infection, another autoimmune disease, pregnancy or lactation was excluded. Diagnoses were established on the basis of clinical symptoms, serum thyroxine and TRAb, thyroid ultrasound, and orbital computed tomography. Total RNA was extracted with Trizol reagent, and quality was checked on an Agilent 2100 Bioanalyzer. Of note for this clonotype: Its antigen is unknown. No quality values exist for individual bases; no much larger clone is one base distant.

The receptor chain draws on TRBV7-2 and TRBJ2-5; 8 nucleotides in the junction match TRBD2. Sequencing was done on a sample of peripheral blood or thyroid tissue (not recorded which). The sequence derives from a woman under 30 with Graves' hyperthyroidism. The CDR3 region reads CASSTREGRVETQYF. The nucleotides read TGTGCCAGCAGCACCCGGGAGGGCAGGGTAGAGACCCAGTACTTC.